A selection of T cell receptor beta chains follows, all from one sample in a study of cytomegalovirus exposure and HLA in healthy donors. The repertoire was sequenced with immunoSEQ multiplex PCR; TCRdb's copy has only in-frame clones and lacks some. The sample yields some 190,000 clones, 80% to 90% seen once. The sample was PBMCs. The receptors stem from a male donor in good health and CMV-seronegative. Both conserved end residues are part of each CDR3. Fields, in order: V gene, D gene, clone size, CDR3 length, J gene, CDR3 DNA, CDR3 protein. D genes are given only for firm matches. Size is stated for part of the rows, as once, few or many counts, or as a class when the clone is expanded.

TRBV29-1,NA,NA,15,TRBJ2-1,TGCAGCGTGGCCCCAGGAGGGGGGGTGGACAATGAGCAGTTCTTC,CSVAPGGGVDNEQFF
TRBV28,TRBD2,NA,15,TRBJ2-1,TGTGCCAGCAGTCGGACTAGCGGGAGTTACAATGAGCAGTTCTTC,CASSRTSGSYNEQFF
TRBV5-1,NA,NA,12,TRBJ2-1,TGCGCCAGCAGCGAAATTCGGGAGATCCCGTTCTTC,CASSEIREIPFF
TRBV6-4,TRBD1,NA,16,TRBJ2-2,TGTGCCAGCAGTCAATTAGGGACAGCGAACACCGGGGAGCTGTTTTTT,CASSQLGTANTGELFF
TRBV5-1,TRBD1,NA,14,TRBJ1-3,TGCGCCAGCAGCAGCGACAGGGGGTCCAACACCATATATTTT,CASSSDRGSNTIYF
TRBV28,TRBD2,once,15,TRBJ2-7,TGTGCCAGCAGTTCTCCGGGACTACAAAACTACGAGCAGTACTTC,CASSSPGLQNYEQYF
TRBV29-1,TRBD1,NA,13,TRBJ1-1,TGCAGCGTCGGACAGGCAATGAACACTGAAGCTTTCTTT,CSVGQAMNTEAFF
TRBV7-2,NA,NA,17,TRBJ2-1,TGTGCCAGCAGCTTAGTACCCCGGGACAACTCCTACAATGAGCAGTTCTTC,CASSLVPRDNSYNEQFF
TRBV29-1,NA,NA,12,TRBJ2-7,TGCAGCGTTGCTTCCTCACGGGTCGAGCAGTACTTC,CSVASSRVEQYF
TRBV19,NA,NA,13,TRBJ2-7,TGTGCCAGTAGTATAGGCGGAATCTACGAGCAGTACTTC,CASSIGGIYEQYF
TRBV19,TRBD1,NA,15,TRBJ2-3,TGTGCCAGTAGCTCCGACAGGGAAGCCACAGATACGCAGTATTTT,CASSSDREATDTQYF
TRBV7-2,TRBD1,NA,14,TRBJ1-1,TGTGCCAGCAGCGTGGACAGGGGGCGGACTGAAGCTTTCTTT,CASSVDRGRTEAFF
TRBV19,TRBD1,NA,18,TRBJ1-5,TGTGCCAGTAGTATCGGAGGCAGGGGGCGAAATAGCAATCAGCCCCAGCATTTT,CASSIGGRGRNSNQPQHF
TRBV7-2,TRBD2,NA,17,TRBJ2-7,TGTGCCAGCAGCTTACTAGCGGGGGGGGTCCTCTCCTACGAGCAGTACTTC,CASSLLAGGVLSYEQYF
TRBV6-4,NA,NA,13,TRBJ1-1,TGTGCCAGCAGTGACGGACAGAACACTGAAGCTTTCTTT,CASSDGQNTEAFF
TRBV7-2,TRBD1,NA,15,TRBJ1-2,TGTGCCAGCAGCGGACAGGGGCCTGGTGGCTATGGCTACACCTTC,CASSGQGPGGYGYTF
TRBV7-2,NA,NA,12,TRBJ1-4,TGTGCCAGCAGCTTAAGGGAGGAAAAACTGTTTTTT,CASSLREEKLFF
TRBV28,TRBD1,NA,14,TRBJ2-7,TGTGCCAGCAGGTGGGGACAGGGGCCCTACGAGCAGTACTTC,CASRWGQGPYEQYF
TRBV19,TRBD2,NA,14,TRBJ2-1,TGTGCCAGTGGGACTAGGTTTACCTACAATGAGCAGTTCTTC,CASGTRFTYNEQFF
TRBV6-4,NA,NA,16,TRBJ1-5,TGTGCCAGCCTGAGGACACCTTATACTAGCAATCAGCCCCAGCATTTT,CASLRTPYTSNQPQHF
TRBV13,TRBD1,NA,18,TRBJ2-3,TGTGCCAGCAGCCCTAGTCACCTTCGACAGGGCCCCACAGATACGCAGTATTTT,CASSPSHLRQGPTDTQYF
TRBV2,NA,NA,15,TRBJ2-1,TGTGCCAGCAGAAGCTCTAGCGCCAGATACAATGAGCAGTTCTTC,CASRSSSARYNEQFF